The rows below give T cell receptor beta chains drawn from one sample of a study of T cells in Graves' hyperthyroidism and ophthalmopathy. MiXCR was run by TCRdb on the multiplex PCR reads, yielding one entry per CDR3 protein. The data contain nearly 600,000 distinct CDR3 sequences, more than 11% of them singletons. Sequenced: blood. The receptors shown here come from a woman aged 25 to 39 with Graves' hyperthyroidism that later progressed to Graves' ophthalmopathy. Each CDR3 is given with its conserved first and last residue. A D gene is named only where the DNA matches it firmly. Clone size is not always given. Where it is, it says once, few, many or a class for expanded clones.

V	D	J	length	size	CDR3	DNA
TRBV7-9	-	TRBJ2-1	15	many	CASSLDGTAYNEQFF	TGTGCCAGCAGCTTAGACGGGACCGCCTACAATGAGCAGTTCTTC
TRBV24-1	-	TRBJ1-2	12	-	CATSEQGDGYTF	TGTGCCACCAGTGAGCAAGGGGATGGCTACACCTTC
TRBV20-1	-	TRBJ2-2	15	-	CSARDSVGHTGELFF	TGCAGTGCTAGAGACTCCGTTGGGCACACCGGGGAGCTGTTTTTT
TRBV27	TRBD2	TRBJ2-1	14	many	CASGKTGGYNEQFF	TGTGCCAGCGGTAAAACGGGGGGCTACAATGAGCAGTTCTTC
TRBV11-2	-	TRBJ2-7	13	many	CASSLELLSEQYF	TGTGCCAGCAGCTTAGAACTTTTGTCCGAGCAGTACTTC
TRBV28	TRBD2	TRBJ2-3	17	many	CASSSLPTSGSPDTQYF	TGTGCCAGCAGTTCCCTACCGACTAGCGGGAGTCCAGATACGCAGTATTTT
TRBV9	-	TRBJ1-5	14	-	CASSPQDRNQPQHF	TGTGCCAGCAGCCCTCAGGACCGTAATCAGCCCCAGCATTTT
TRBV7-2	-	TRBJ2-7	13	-	CASSLDSTSEQYF	TGTGCCAGCAGCTTAGACTCCACCAGCGAGCAGTACTTC
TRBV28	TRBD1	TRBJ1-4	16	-	CASSLGPGTGGEKLFF	TGTGCCAGCAGTTTGGGGCCCGGGACAGGGGGTGAAAAACTGTTTTTT
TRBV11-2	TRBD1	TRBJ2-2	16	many	CASSARQGANTGELFF	TGTGCCAGCAGCGCGAGACAGGGAGCGAACACCGGGGAGCTGTTTTTT
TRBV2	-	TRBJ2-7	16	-	CASRGTPSQSSYEQYF	TGTGCCAGCAGGGGGACACCAAGCCAGAGCTCCTACGAGCAGTACTTC
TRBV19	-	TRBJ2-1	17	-	CASSMRGGGNSYSEQFF	TGTGCCAGTAGTATGAGAGGTGGCGGGAACTCCTACAGTGAGCAGTTCTTC
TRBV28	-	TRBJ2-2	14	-	CASSYPRGTGELFF	TGTGCCAGCAGTTATCCACGGGGTACCGGGGAGCTGTTTTTT
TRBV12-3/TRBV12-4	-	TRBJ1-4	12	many	CASGLNSEKLFF	TGTGCCAGCGGATTGAACAGCGAAAAACTGTTTTTT
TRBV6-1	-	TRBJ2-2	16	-	CASSPRYSFYTGELFF	TGTGCCAGCAGTCCGCGGTACAGCTTCTACACCGGGGAGCTGTTTTTT
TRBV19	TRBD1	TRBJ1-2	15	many	CASSIGTGSFYGYTF	TGTGCCAGTAGTATAGGGACAGGCTCCTTCTATGGCTACACCTTC
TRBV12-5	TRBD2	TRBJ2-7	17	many	CASGLRVAGETSYEQYF	TGTGCTAGTGGCTTGAGAGTAGCGGGGGAAACTTCCTACGAGCAGTACTTC
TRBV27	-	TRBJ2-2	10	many	CASRSGELFF	TGTGCCAGCAGGAGCGGGGAGCTGTTTTTT
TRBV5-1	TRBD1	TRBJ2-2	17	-	CASSSARQGAGTGELFF	TGCGCCAGCAGCTCCGCTCGACAGGGGGCGGGGACCGGGGAGCTGTTTTTT
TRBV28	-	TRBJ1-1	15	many	CASSLPTGAATEAFF	TGTGCCAGCAGTTTGCCTACGGGGGCGGCCACTGAAGCTTTCTTT
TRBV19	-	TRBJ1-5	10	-	CASNIQPQHF	TGTGCCAGTAACATACAGCCCCAGCATTTT
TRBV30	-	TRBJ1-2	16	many	CAWRSTMEGFSYGYTF	TGTGCCTGGAGGTCCACAATGGAGGGGTTTAGCTATGGCTACACCTTC
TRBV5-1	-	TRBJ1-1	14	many	CASSWMDSNTEAFF	TGCGCCAGCAGCTGGATGGACTCGAACACTGAAGCTTTCTTT
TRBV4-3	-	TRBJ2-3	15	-	CASSQEKGGTDTQYF	TGCGCCAGCAGCCAAGAAAAGGGCGGGACAGATACGCAGTATTTT